Below are 15 T cell receptor beta chains sequenced from a single sample in a study of radiotherapy plus CTLA-4 blockade in lung cancer. Only in-frame clones appear in the TCRdb table, and some are missing; sequencing was by immunoSEQ multiplex PCR. The sample carries about 77,000 clones, approximately 73% recorded once. The input for sequencing was peripheral blood, taken from a patient treated with radiotherapy plus ipilimumab. These receptors came from a human donor with non-small cell lung cancer whose response to radiotherapy plus ipilimumab could not be evaluated.

This clone has more than one count but fewer than ten. The V call is TRBV2, the J call TRBJ1-4; 10 positions match TRBD1. CDR1 and CDR2 (germline): SNHLY, FYNNEI. Unmatched junction bases numbered 4, after V lost 5 bases and J lost 7 bases. The CDR3 spans 14 residues. The CDR3 is CASSLDRGSEKLFF. The CDR3 nucleotides are TGTGCCAGCAGTTTGGACAGGGGGAGTGAAAAACTGTTTTTT.

V usage is TRBV10-3 and J usage is TRBJ2-3; 9 positions agree with TRBD1. CDR1 is ENHRY and CDR2 is SYGVKD in the germline V gene. The CDR3 is made up of 16 amino acids. Losses at the gene ends were 3 bases for V and 11 bases for J; bases not matched to a gene: 15. The CDR3 DNA sequence: TGTGCCATCAGTGACCGCTACAGGGGGCTCGATGAAGTGCAGTATTTT. Protein: CAISDRYRGLDEVQYF.

The chain has TRBV5-1 and TRBJ2-5; perhaps TRBD1 as D (6 bases). There are 14 residues in the CDR3. Germline V gives CDR1 SGHRS, CDR2 YFSETQ. The V end was cut by 5 bases, the J end by 1 base, with 12 bases between. This CDR3 reads CASSTGRVQETQYF. DNA of the CDR3: TGCGCCAGCAGTACAGGGCGCGTCCAAGAGACCCAGTACTTC. Based on the CDR3 plus reference TRBV5-1 and TRBJ2-5, the full variable domain is KAGVTQTPRYLIKTRGQQVTLSCSPISGHRSVSWYQQTPGQGLQFLFEYFSETQRNKGNFPGRFSGRQFSNSRSEMNVSTLELGDSALYLCASSTGRVQETQYFGPGTRLLVL.

The rearrangement uses TRBV20-1 and TRBJ2-3; the D gene is possibly TRBD2 (6 bases). The V gene lost 3 bases and the J gene lost 11 bases, with 12 bases spanning the gap. CDR1 and CDR2 from the germline V gene are DFQATT and SNEGSKA (reference sequence). The CDR3 totals 11 residues. CDR3: CSASSRGGQYF. The DNA of the CDR3 is TGCAGTGCTAGTAGCCGGGGAGGGCAGTATTTT.

The V call is TRBV6-5, the J call TRBJ1-2, with TRBD1 matching 8 bases. The CDR3 is 15 amino acids. From germline, CDR1 is MNHEY and CDR2 SVGAGI. With 0 bases clipped from V and 6 bases from J, the junction kept 6 bases outside the gene matches. The CDR3 loop reads CASSYSPGGEDGYTF. The CDR3 nucleotides are TGTGCCAGCAGTTACTCGCCAGGGGGCGAGGATGGCTACACCTTC.

The rearrangement links TRBV14 to TRBJ1-6; D remains ambiguous. The CDR3 extends over 16 amino acids. Germline loops: CDR1 SGHDN, CDR2 FVKESK. Deletions cut 2 bases from V and 10 bases from J, with 18 bases between. This CDR3 is CASSQLPPGSMSPLHF. Written as DNA, the CDR3 is TGTGCCAGCAGCCAACTACCCCCAGGATCGATGTCACCCCTCCACTTT.

The genes are TRBV7-2 and TRBJ2-1, with D tentatively TRBD1 (5 bases). Trimming stripped 2 bases from V and 6 bases from J, with 17 bases between. Germline V lookup: CDR1 SGHTA, CDR2 FQGNSA. This CDR3 comprises 16 residues. The CDR3 sequence is CASSLLWGLRGNEQFF. In DNA form, the CDR3 reads TGTGCCAGCAGCTTACTCTGGGGCTTAAGGGGCAATGAGCAGTTCTTC.

The V gene is TRBV9, the J gene TRBJ1-2; 8 positions agree with TRBD1. The CDR3 contains 17 residues. Per the germline V gene, CDR1 is SGDLS and CDR2 is YYNGEE. The trim removed 3 bases at V and 2 bases at J, leaving 12 bases unmatched. The CDR3 spells CASSARFTGGQNYGYTF. CDR3 coding DNA: TGTGCCAGCAGCGCCCGTTTTACAGGGGGTCAAAACTATGGCTACACCTTC.

In this sample, this clone turned up a few times. The chain uses TRBV19 and TRBJ2-7; no clear D. The germline V gene has CDR1 LNHDA and CDR2 SQIVND (reference sequence). The CDR3 covers 13 residues. V was clipped by 3 bases and J by 3 bases, with 9 bases between them. CDR3: CASSISSYYEQYF. CDR3 in DNA: TGTGCCAGTAGTATCTCCAGTTACTACGAGCAGTACTTC.

The CDR3 here is CASSVGQANTEAFF. CDR3 nucleotides: TGTGCCAGCAGCGTGGGACAGGCGAACACTGAAGCTTTCTTT. The rearrangement uses TRBV9 and TRBJ1-1, with TRBD1 identical over 8 bases. Per the germline V gene, CDR1 is SGDLS and CDR2 is YYNGEE. This CDR3 has 14 residues. V gave up 2 bases and J gave up 1 base; unmatched junction bases: 1.

This chain connects TRBV5-1 to TRBJ2-2; 10 bases map to TRBD2. CDR3 length equals 17 residues. Germline trimming cut 3 bases from V and 6 bases from J; bases unmatched to any gene: 11. Germline V gene sequence: CDR1 SGHRS, CDR2 YFSETQ. CDR3 region: CASSSPLLAGEAGELFF. The DNA for the CDR3 is TGCGCCAGCAGCTCCCCACTTCTAGCGGGAGAAGCCGGGGAGCTGTTTTTT.

This clone was seen a single time. V and J are TRBV6-5 and TRBJ2-2, with a tentative D call TRBD2 (5 bases). The CDR3 runs to 14 residues. Germline V gives CDR1 MNHEY, CDR2 SVGAGI. V gave up 5 bases and J gave up 8 bases, with 15 bases separating them. The CDR3 reads CASSTRRGPGELFF. The CDR3 DNA is TGTGCCAGCAGTACGCGACGGGGTCCTGGGGAGCTGTTTTTT.

The rearrangement links TRBV5-6 to TRBJ1-2, with 9 bases identical to TRBD1. The junction had 17 bases not matched to a gene; V was cut back by 3 bases and J by 5 bases. The CDR3 spans 18 residues. Germline V gene sequence: CDR1 SGHDT, CDR2 YYEEEE. The CDR3 here is CASSSRTGAGGIKYGYTF. The CDR3 DNA reads as TGTGCCAGCAGCTCGCGGACAGGGGCTGGAGGGATTAAGTATGGCTACACCTTC.

The chain couples TRBV6-5 to TRBJ1-6; a weak D match, TRBD1 (5 bases). Deletions cut 0 bases from V and 13 bases from J, with 16 bases between. The germline V gene has CDR1 MNHEY and CDR2 SVGAGI. CDR3 length: 15 amino acids. CDR3 sequence: CASSYSSQAWSPLHF. CDR3 coding DNA: TGTGCCAGCAGTTACTCGTCACAGGCATGGAGTCCCCTCCACTTT.

This chain joins TRBV7-9 and TRBJ2-5; the match to TRBD2 covers 12 bases. V gave up 7 bases and J gave up 5 bases; unmatched junction bases: 5. The CDR3 extends over 14 amino acids. CDR1 is SEHNR, CDR2 FQNEAQ, per germline (reference sequence). CDR3 amino acids: CASMRTSGEETQYF. For the CDR3, the DNA is TGTGCCAGCATGAGGACTAGCGGGGAGGAGACCCAGTACTTC.